The source of this T cell receptor (beta chain) is a study of beta chain features in type 1 diabetes. Germline-derived CDR1 and CDR2 are SGHDN and FVKESK. The CDR3 length is 13 residues. V lost 1 base, J lost 6 bases, and 2 bases stayed unmatched. Study results and caveats: In cDNA sequencing, cells with high TCR expression could be over-represented.

In the case of this clone: Its antigen is currently unknown.

The whole isolated RNA underwent reverse transcription, so sequencing captured expressed TCRB transcripts. Sequencing used immunoSEQ multiplex PCR; TCRdb keeps in-frame clones, though not all of them. The table includes hundreds of thousands of clones, 68% detected once. Sequencing used naive CD4+ T cells from blood. This sequence joins TRBV14 and TRBJ2-7; 8 bases map to TRBD1. The sequence came from a young man in good health. This CDR3 is CASSQAGGAEQYF. Written as DNA, the CDR3 is TGTGCCAGCAGCCAAGCAGGGGGCGCCGAGCAGTACTTC. The variable domain in full, with the rest retrieved from reference TRBV14 and TRBJ2-7, is EAGVTQFPSHSVIEKGQTVTLRCDPISGHDNLYWYRRVMGKEIKFLLHFVKESKQDESGMPNNRFLAERTGGTYSTLKVQPAELEDSGVYFCASSQAGGAEQYFGPGTRLTVT.